The clone carrying this TCR beta chain occurred a few times. No antigen is known for it. These data belong to a study of read filtering for tumor transcriptome and immune sequencing. About the study: Patients were 17 male and some 15 female, mean age approximately 70 years, range roughly 45 to 85. RNA-seq yielded only roughly 80 to 1,300 TCR reads, IR-seq about 4 to 10.27 million.

Whole-study findings and limits: Sorted CD138-negative bone marrow cells were not purified T cells.

The library was built from approximately 400 ng RNA with molecular barcoded adaptors for alpha/delta and beta/gamma chains. TCRdb fed the reads into MiXCR, producing one record per CDR3 protein. Of around 130,000 distinct CDR3 sequences listed, roughly an eighth are singletons. This CDR3 spans 13 amino acids. Germline V CDR1 and CDR2: SGHKS, YYEKEE (reference sequence). V lost 4 bases and J lost 2, with 7 bases in between. Sequencing was carried out using a population of CD138-negative cells sorted from bone marrow. The receptor comes from a donor aged 40 or over with multiple myeloma. This chain connects TRBV5-5 to TRBJ2-1; D is undetermined. CDR3 protein: CASSPETYNEQFF. The CDR3 DNA reads TGTGCCAGCAGCCCTGAGACCTACAATGAGCAGTTCTTC.